The 17 T cell receptor beta chains below come from one sample, sequenced in a study of blood T cell repertoires in COVID-19. The data were produced by immunoSEQ multiplex PCR, yet TCRdb's version contains in-frame clones alone and is incomplete. The data contain 180,000 or so clones, 80% of them singletons. Material: PBMCs or T cells enriched from blood (not recorded which). Every receptor here comes from a man in his 60s who had been exposed to COVID-19.

The chain combines TRBV9 with TRBJ1-5; the D is unclear. The germline V and J ends were trimmed by 4 bases and 3 bases, with 20 bases remaining between them. The CDR3 extends over 17 amino acids. Germline assignment: CDR1 SGDLS and CDR2 YYNGEE. The CDR3 nucleotides are TGTGCCAGCAGCCTCGACATTCAGCCCCTATCCAATCAGCCCCAGCATTTT. This translates into CASSLDIQPLSNQPQHF. Supplemented by reference TRBV9 and TRBJ1-5, the full variable domain reads DSGVTQTPKHLITATGQRVTLRCSPRSGDLSVYWYQQSLDQGLQFLIQYYNGEERAKGNILERFSAQQFPDLHSELNLSSLELGDSALYFCASSLDIQPLSNQPQHFGDGTRLSIL.

This chain links TRBV7-3 with TRBJ1-1; 9 bases fit TRBD1. The CDR3 is 13 amino acids. J lost 11 bases, V lost 8 bases, and 12 bases had no gene match. Germline V lookup: CDR1 SGHTA, CDR2 FQGTGA. CDR3 DNA: TGTGCCAGCGCCGGACAGGGGCTGTTGGATGCTTTCTTT. This codes for CASAGQGLLDAFF.

The chain has TRBV6-5 and TRBJ2-1; 8 bases are shared with TRBD2. There are 15 residues in the CDR3. V shed 5 bases, J shed 0 bases, and the junction held 3 bases outside the gene matches. Germline CDR1 and CDR2: MNHEY and SVGAGI. The chain's CDR3 is CASSRSGASYNEQFF. The CDR3 nucleotides read TGTGCCAGCAGTCGTAGCGGGGCCTCCTACAATGAGCAGTTCTTC.

The rearrangement links TRBV15 to TRBJ1-1, with D uncertain. This CDR3 comprises 14 residues. V was cut by 2 bases and J by 1 base, with 8 bases left in between. Germline V gives CDR1 LNHNV, CDR2 YYDKDF (reference sequence). CDR3 sequence reads: CATSRRGSNTEAFF. The CDR3 region has the DNA TGTGCCACCAGCAGAAGAGGGTCGAACACTGAAGCTTTCTTT. Complete variable domain (other parts from reference TRBV15 and TRBJ1-1): DAMVIQNPRYQVTQFGKPVTLSCSQTLNHNVMYWYQQKSSQAPKLLFHYYDKDFNNEADTPDNFQSRRPNTSFCFLDIRSPGLGDTAMYLCATSRRGSNTEAFFGQGTRLTVV.

For this clone: This CDR3 is also generated by other DNA sequences in the sample. The chain links TRBV29-1 to TRBJ2-2; D is possibly TRBD1 (6 bases). Between the trimmed V and J ends, which lost 3 bases and 2 bases, there was a span of 7 bases. CDR1 and CDR2 from the germline V gene are SQVTM and ANQGSEA. The length of the CDR3 is 13 residues. The CDR3 coding sequence is TGCAGCGTTGACAGGGGCAACACCGGGGAGCTGTTTTTT. Translated, it gives CSVDRGNTGELFF.

The V gene is TRBV19, the J gene TRBJ2-3; D is unclear. The CDR3 spans 10 residues. CDR1 LNHDA and CDR2 SQIVND come from the germline V gene (reference sequence). V dropped 10 bases and J dropped 5 bases, with 7 bases sitting between them. CDR3 residues: CATLLDTQYF. For the CDR3, the DNA is TGTGCCACCCTATTAGATACGCAGTATTTT.

The rearrangement links TRBV6-5 to TRBJ1-1, with TRBD1 identical over 7 bases. The CDR3 has 16 residues. Trimming at V came to 0 bases and at J to 5 bases, leaving 9 bases not matched to a gene. CDR1 is MNHEY, CDR2 SVGAGI, per germline. The CDR3 region is CASSYSILQGPTEAFF. The CDR3 DNA sequence: TGTGCCAGCAGTTACTCGATCCTACAGGGGCCAACTGAAGCTTTCTTT.

This chain links TRBV18 with TRBJ1-1; no reliable D call. The CDR3 length is 16 residues. Looked up from germline, CDR1 is KGHSH and CDR2 is LQKENI. V was pared by 3 bases and J by 6 bases, with 20 bases between. The CDR3 coding sequence is TGTGCCAGCTCACCTACTGACATGAGGGTGGGCGCTGAAGCTTTCTTT. Its translation is CASSPTDMRVGAEAFF.

This clone showed up just once. This chain connects TRBV12-3 or TRBV12-4 to TRBJ2-2; no clear D. The V gene lost 3 bases and the J gene lost 4 bases, with 6 bases spanning the gap. This CDR3 region has 13 residues. Here the CDR3 reads CASSLKLTGELFF. The CDR3, as DNA: TGTGCCAGCAGTTTGAAACTCACCGGGGAGCTGTTTTTT.

The V and J genes are TRBV2 and TRBJ2-5; 12 bases align to TRBD1. There are 18 residues in the CDR3. The germline CDR1 and CDR2 sequences are SNHLY and FYNNEI. Trimming removed 1 base from V and 4 bases from J; junction bases left unmatched: 10. The DNA of the CDR3 is TGTGCCAGCAGTGAAGATTCACCGGGACAGGGGGCTCGAGAGACCCAGTACTTC. Protein: CASSEDSPGQGARETQYF.

The chain employs TRBV28 and TRBJ2-5; D is possibly TRBD1 (5 bases). V gave up 5 bases and J gave up 4 bases, with 17 bases separating them. The CDR3 sequence is 15 residues long. Germline V gives CDR1 MDHEN, CDR2 SYDVKM. CDR3 sequence reads: CASSTGPTVGETQYF. Written as DNA, the CDR3 is TGTGCCAGCAGTACCGGGCCGACAGTAGGAGAGACCCAGTACTTC.

V usage is TRBV2 and J usage is TRBJ1-1; 7 bases agree with TRBD1. CDR1 SNHLY and CDR2 FYNNEI come from the germline V gene. The CDR3 is 14 residues long. J lost 1 base, V lost 2 bases, and 1 base had no gene match. This chain's CDR3 is CASSEQGENTEAFF. Written as DNA, the CDR3 is TGTGCCAGCAGTGAACAGGGGGAGAACACTGAAGCTTTCTTT. Full variable domain (missing parts from reference TRBV2 and TRBJ1-1): EPEVTQTPSHQVTQMGQEVILRCVPISNHLYFYWYRQILGQKVEFLVSFYNNEISEKSEIFDDQFSVERPDGSNFTLKIRSTKLEDSAMYFCASSEQGENTEAFFGQGTRLTVV.

This chain uses TRBV11-3 with TRBJ2-1, with 8 bases aligning to TRBD2. The CDR3 extends over 15 amino acids. The V gene end was trimmed by 5 bases and the J gene end by 2 bases; junction bases not matched to a gene: 5. The germline V gene has CDR1 SGHNT and CDR2 YENEEA. DNA for the CDR3: TGTGCCAGCAGCCAAACGGGGGGGACCTACAATGAGCAGTTCTTC. Its protein is CASSQTGGTYNEQFF.

V and J are TRBV5-1 and TRBJ2-2, with 7 bases that match TRBD2. V was pared by 0 bases and J by 0 bases, with 8 bases of the junction left unmatched. This CDR3 is 18 amino acids long. The V gene's germline CDR1 is SGHRS and CDR2 YFSETQ. The CDR3 region is CASSLALLARANTGELFF. The CDR3 DNA reads TGCGCCAGCAGCTTGGCTTTACTAGCGCGCGCGAACACCGGGGAGCTGTTTTTT. Full variable domain (missing parts from reference TRBV5-1 and TRBJ2-2): KAGVTQTPRYLIKTRGQQVTLSCSPISGHRSVSWYQQTPGQGLQFLFEYFSETQRNKGNFPGRFSGRQFSNSRSEMNVSTLELGDSALYLCASSLALLARANTGELFFGEGSRLTVL.

This clone was recorded once. V gene TRBV21-1 combines with J gene TRBJ2-1; TRBD1 is the table's D call and was not checked against the DNA. TRBV21-1 is listed as a pseudogene. The CDR3 has 16 amino acids. The CDR3 protein is CASSKSRGRSYNEQFF. CDR3 coding DNA: TGTGCCAGCAGCAAAAGTCGTGGGCGTAGTTACAATGAGCAGTTCTTC.

V is TRBV30 and J is TRBJ2-1; 7 nucleotides agree with TRBD1. V gave up 0 bases and J gave up 7 bases; unmatched junction bases: 3. CDR1 and CDR2 from the germline V gene are GTSNPN and SVGIG (reference sequence). The CDR3 totals 13 residues. The CDR3 loop reads CAWSVPGGNEQFF. In DNA, the CDR3 is TGTGCCTGGAGTGTACCAGGGGGTAATGAGCAGTTCTTC.

This clone was seen just once. The chain links TRBV7-8 to TRBJ2-1; 11 positions agree with TRBD1. CDR1 is SGHVS, CDR2 FQNEAQ, per germline. Unmatched junction bases numbered 5, after V lost 6 bases and J lost 1 base. The CDR3 loop spans 16 amino acids. CDR3 sequence: CASSQGQGASYNEQFF. The CDR3 coding sequence is TGTGCCAGCAGTCAAGGACAGGGGGCTTCCTACAATGAGCAGTTCTTC.